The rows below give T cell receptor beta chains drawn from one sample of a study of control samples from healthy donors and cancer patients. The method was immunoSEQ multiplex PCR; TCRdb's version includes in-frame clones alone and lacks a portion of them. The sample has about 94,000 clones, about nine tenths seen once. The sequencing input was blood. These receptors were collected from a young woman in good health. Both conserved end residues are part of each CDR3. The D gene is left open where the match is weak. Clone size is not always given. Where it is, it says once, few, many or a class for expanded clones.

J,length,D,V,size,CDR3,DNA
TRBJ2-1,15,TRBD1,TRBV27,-,CASSLSGGKNNEQFF,TGTGCCAGCAGTTTGTCAGGGGGCAAAAACAATGAGCAGTTCTTC
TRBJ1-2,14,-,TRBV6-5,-,CASSYTPGGGGYTF,TGTGCCAGCAGTTACACCCCCGGCGGGGGTGGCTACACCTTC
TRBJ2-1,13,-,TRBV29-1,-,CSAGQGSVNEQFF,TGCAGCGCGGGGCAGGGGTCAGTGAATGAGCAGTTCTTC
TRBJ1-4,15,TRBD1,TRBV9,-,CASSSGQGGLEKLFF,TGTGCCAGCAGCTCTGGACAGGGTGGTCTCGAAAAACTGTTTTTT
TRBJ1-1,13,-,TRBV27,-,CASSTPSRAEAFF,TGTGCCAGCAGCACCCCATCGAGAGCTGAAGCTTTCTTT
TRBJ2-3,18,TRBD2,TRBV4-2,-,CASSQDPASGGEADTQYF,TGTGCCAGCAGCCAAGACCCCGCTAGCGGGGGGGAGGCAGATACGCAGTATTTT
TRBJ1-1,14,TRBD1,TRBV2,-,CASTIGDSNTEAFF,TGTGCCAGCACCATAGGGGACAGTAACACTGAAGCTTTCTTT
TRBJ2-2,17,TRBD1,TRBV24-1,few,CATSISGQGASTGELFF,TGTGCCACCAGTATTTCGGGACAGGGTGCGAGCACCGGGGAGCTGTTTTTT
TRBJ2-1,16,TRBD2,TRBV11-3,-,CASSLDSGGAYNEQFF,TGTGCCAGCAGCTTAGATAGCGGGGGGGCCTACAATGAGCAGTTCTTC
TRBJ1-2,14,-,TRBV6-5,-,CASSRPGADYGYTF,TGTGCCAGCAGTCGGCCGGGGGCGGACTATGGCTACACCTTC
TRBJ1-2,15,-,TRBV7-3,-,CASSLTSRTDYGYTF,TGTGCCAGCAGCTTAACGTCCAGGACAGACTATGGCTACACCTTC
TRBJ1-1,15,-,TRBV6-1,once,CASSDRGRGNTEAFF,TGTGCCAGCAGTGACCGGGGCAGAGGGAACACTGAAGCTTTCTTT
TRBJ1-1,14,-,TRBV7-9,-,CASFKYPPHTEAFF,TGTGCCAGCTTCAAATATCCCCCACACACTGAAGCTTTCTTT
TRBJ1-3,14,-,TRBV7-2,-,CASSPEPITGSIYF,TGTGCCAGCAGCCCCGAGCCCATAACAGGGTCCATATATTTT